These 27 T cell receptor beta chains share one sample of origin, sequenced in a study of technical replicates of blood from four donors. Using immunoSEQ multiplex PCR, the repertoire was profiled, and TCRdb retains in-frame clones only, with some absent. The sample consists of some 60,000 clones, around nine tenths of them appearing once. Sequencing was carried out using PBMCs. These receptors were obtained from a human donor in good health. Some clones in this sample may be carry-over from other donors' samples.

The gene calls are TRBV5-4 and TRBJ2-7; 8 bases map to TRBD1. The CDR3 contains 15 residues. Germline V gene lookup returns CDR1 SGHNT and CDR2 YYREEE (reference sequence). V was clipped by 2 bases and J by 7 bases; unmatched bases: 11. The CDR3 loop is CASSFGTGPAREQYF. The CDR3 nucleotides are TGTGCCAGCAGCTTTGGGACAGGCCCTGCTAGGGAGCAGTACTTC.

The chain uses TRBV5-1 and TRBJ2-5; TRBD2 aligns across 9 bases. The CDR3 spans 14 residues. Germline CDR1 is SGHRS and CDR2 is YFSETQ. Losses at the gene ends were 3 bases for V and 3 bases for J; bases not matched to a gene: 3. CDR3 nucleotide sequence: TGCGCCAGCAGCTGGCCTAGCGGGGAAGAGACCCAGTACTTC. It encodes CASSWPSGEETQYF.

The chain is built from TRBV7-9 and TRBJ1-1, with D tentatively TRBD1 (6 bases). The CDR3 runs 15 residues. Trimming left V 3 bases short and J 4 bases short, with 15 bases between. CDR1 and CDR2 (germline): SEHNR, FQNEAQ (reference sequence). The CDR3 protein is CASSLDSTVGTEAFF. For the CDR3, the DNA is TGTGCCAGCAGCTTGGACAGTACCGTTGGCACTGAAGCTTTCTTT.

This clone is labeled medium-sized (0.01 to 0.1%). The chain recombines TRBV15 with TRBJ2-7; 9 bases are shared with TRBD2. This CDR3 is 17 amino acids long. The ends lost 2 bases at V and 6 bases at J; junction bases unmatched: 14. Germline V gives CDR1 LNHNV, CDR2 YYDKDF (reference sequence). The CDR3 nucleotides read TGTGCCACCAGCAGAAGAGTTGGGCGGGAGGGCCCCGCCGAGCAGTACTTC. This codes for CATSRRVGREGPAEQYF.

The chain combines TRBV19 with TRBJ1-2; D gene unclear. Trimming took off 5 bases at V and 4 bases at J, with 11 bases between the two ends. The CDR3 spans 13 residues. CDR1 is LNHDA and CDR2 is SQIVND in the germline V gene (reference sequence). Here the CDR3 reads CASSLETPYGYTF. In DNA, the CDR3 is TGTGCCAGTAGTCTGGAGACTCCCTATGGCTACACCTTC.

V and J are TRBV4-3 and TRBJ2-7; 7 bases line up with TRBD2. Germline V CDR1 and CDR2: LGHNA, YSLEER. The trim removed 0 bases at V and 0 bases at J, leaving 5 bases unmatched. The CDR3 runs to 16 residues. This CDR3 is CASSQEIGGSSYEQYF. CDR3 DNA sequence: TGCGCCAGCAGCCAAGAAATAGGCGGGAGCTCCTACGAGCAGTACTTC.

The chain is built from TRBV9 and TRBJ2-2; D is ambiguous. Germline V lookup: CDR1 SGDLS, CDR2 YYNGEE. Deletions cut 0 bases from V and 6 bases from J, with 6 bases between. This CDR3 region has 13 residues. The chain's CDR3 is CASSVVVPGELFF. The CDR3 nucleotides are TGTGCCAGCAGCGTAGTAGTTCCCGGGGAGCTGTTTTTT.

In its sample, this clone was seen once. The chain combines TRBV4-1 with TRBJ2-1; TRBD2 matches 15 bases. The ends lost 3 bases at V and 3 bases at J; junction bases unmatched: 9. Germline lookup yields CDR1 MGHRA and CDR2 YSYEKL. The CDR3 totals 19 residues. DNA of the CDR3: TGCGCCAGCAGCCAGCCGGGACTAGCGGGGGGTGGGGTCTACAATGAGCAGTTCTTC. As protein: CASSQPGLAGGGVYNEQFF.

This chain joins TRBV29-1 and TRBJ2-7; D remains unclear. The germline V gene encodes CDR1 SQVTM and CDR2 ANQGSEA. The CDR3 has 14 amino acids. The germline V and J ends were trimmed by 1 base and 2 bases, with 12 bases remaining between them. DNA of the CDR3: TGCAGCGTTGAAGTTGGGCAGCATACCTACGAGCAGTACTTC. This gives the protein CSVEVGQHTYEQYF.

The gene calls are TRBV5-1 and TRBJ2-7; unclear D gene. The CDR3 extends over 14 amino acids. Germline lookup yields CDR1 SGHRS and CDR2 YFSETQ. The ends were cut back, 1 base at V and 0 bases at J, with 8 bases in the middle. CDR3: CASSLLESSYEQYF. The CDR3 DNA sequence: TGCGCCAGCAGCTTGCTAGAGAGCTCCTACGAGCAGTACTTC.

The genes are TRBV2 and TRBJ2-7; a possible D gene is TRBD2 (5 bases). CDR1 is SNHLY, CDR2 FYNNEI, per germline. Trimming cost V 9 bases and J 1 base, with 10 bases left between them. This CDR3 has 12 residues. This chain's CDR3 is CASAPGSYEQYF. As DNA, the CDR3 is TGTGCCAGTGCCCCGGGGTCCTACGAGCAGTACTTC.

CDR3 DNA: TGTGCCAGTAGTATAGATAGTATGCCGCTCCTCAATCAGCCCCAGCATTTT. Translating it yields CASSIDSMPLLNQPQHF. This chain links TRBV19 with TRBJ1-5; D not resolved. Trimming took 0 bases from V and 3 from J, leaving 15 bases between them. CDR1 is LNHDA and CDR2 is SQIVND in the germline V gene (reference sequence). The CDR3 contains 17 residues.

V and J are TRBV19 and TRBJ1-5, with no clear D. Germline CDR1 is LNHDA and CDR2 is SQIVND (reference sequence). There are 14 residues in the CDR3. V lost 3 bases, J lost 9 bases, and 15 bases lay in between. CDR3 amino acids: CASSIQVGGGPQHF. The CDR3 DNA reads as TGTGCCAGTAGTATCCAGGTGGGAGGTGGGCCCCAGCATTTT.

The J gene is TRBJ2-1, the V gene TRBV9; 12 bases are shared with TRBD2. The V segment lost 4 bases and the J segment 4 bases; nucleotides outside the gene matches: 6. The CDR3 is 16 residues long. Germline V gene data show CDR1 as SGDLS and CDR2 as YYNGEE. CDR3: CASSPTSGSGYNEQFF. The CDR3 region has the DNA TGTGCCAGCAGCCCGACTAGCGGGAGTGGTTACAATGAGCAGTTCTTC.

The chain is built from TRBV5-5 and TRBJ1-1; D is undetermined. Germline CDR1 SGHKS, CDR2 YYEKEE (reference sequence). Trimming left V 4 bases short and J 0 bases short, with 19 bases between. This CDR3 comprises 17 residues. The DNA for the CDR3 is TGTGCCAGCAGCCGAACCCTGACTAACAGCCTGAACACTGAAGCTTTCTTT. This translates into CASSRTLTNSLNTEAFF.

The CDR3 here is CASSPPVAGPTYEQYF. In DNA form, the CDR3 reads TGTGCCAGCAGCCCGCCGGTAGCGGGGCCTACCTACGAGCAGTACTTC. The V gene is TRBV7-2, the J gene TRBJ2-7; TRBD2 agrees at 8 bases. V shed 5 bases and J 2 bases; nucleotides not matched to a gene: 11. The CDR3 covers 16 residues. Germline CDR1 and CDR2: SGHTA and FQGNSA.

The chain combines TRBV28 with TRBJ1-5; weak D call: TRBD1 (5 bases). The CDR3 consists of 15 residues. V was shortened by 0 bases and J by 2 bases, with 8 bases between the two germline ends. CDR1 is MDHEN, CDR2 SYDVKM, per germline. The CDR3 here is CASSLWQGRNQPQHF. Here the CDR3 DNA reads TGTGCCAGCAGTTTATGGCAGGGCCGCAATCAGCCCCAGCATTTT.

The rearrangement links TRBV6-1 to TRBJ2-3; 9 bases are shared with TRBD2. The CDR3 is 12 residues long. Trimming removed 11 bases from V and 7 bases from J; junction bases left unmatched: 7. Germline V gives CDR1 MNHNS, CDR2 SASEGT. DNA of the CDR3: TGTGCCTCAAGCGGGAGGTTGAATACGCAGTATTTT. Translated, it gives CASSGRLNTQYF.

The chain links TRBV15 to TRBJ2-7, with 10 bases that match TRBD2. The germline gives CDR1 LNHNV, CDR2 YYDKDF (reference sequence). V was clipped by 1 base and J by 6 bases; unmatched bases: 6. The CDR3 is 15 amino acids. Here the CDR3 reads CATSRVGLAGVEQYF. In DNA form, the CDR3 reads TGTGCCACCAGCAGAGTCGGGCTAGCGGGAGTCGAGCAGTACTTC. Looking up the rest from reference TRBV15 and TRBJ2-7 gives the full variable domain: DAMVIQNPRYQVTQFGKPVTLSCSQTLNHNVMYWYQQKSSQAPKLLFHYYDKDFNNEADTPDNFQSRRPNTSFCFLDIRSPGLGDTAMYLCATSRVGLAGVEQYFGPGTRLTVT.

This clone has only one observation. The chain has TRBV27 and TRBJ1-1; TRBD1 aligns across 8 bases. Unmatched junction bases numbered 4, after V lost 6 bases and J lost 1 base. CDR1 and CDR2 (germline): MNHEY, SMNVEV (reference sequence). The CDR3 contains 14 residues. In DNA, the CDR3 is TGTGCCAGCAGACTCCAGGGGGCGAACACTGAAGCTTTCTTT. Residues: CASRLQGANTEAFF.

The chain's CDR3 is CASKMREDYEQYF. CDR3 coding DNA: TGTGCCAGTAAGATGCGGGAGGATTACGAGCAGTACTTC. The rearrangement joins TRBV27 to TRBJ2-7; 8 bases match TRBD2. Germline loops: CDR1 MNHEY, CDR2 SMNVEV (reference sequence). The CDR3 is 13 residues long. With V trimmed by 9 bases and J by 4 bases, 8 bases remained unmatched.

The chain is built from TRBV19 and TRBJ2-5; 13 nucleotides match TRBD2. V was pared by 10 bases and J by 4 bases, with 9 bases of the junction left unmatched. Per germline, CDR1 LNHDA and CDR2 SQIVND (reference sequence). This CDR3 contains 15 residues. CDR3 DNA sequence: TGTGCCACCACCCAGACTAGCGGGAGGATAGAGACCCAGTACTTC. Translated: CATTQTSGRIETQYF.

The chain has TRBV11-2 and TRBJ2-2; unclear D gene. Between the trimmed V and J ends, which lost 5 bases and 8 bases, there was a span of 18 bases. Germline lookup yields CDR1 SGHAT and CDR2 FQNNGV. This CDR3 contains 15 residues. The CDR3 here is CASSRQTLGIGELFF. DNA of the CDR3: TGTGCCAGCAGCCGCCAGACCCTAGGAATTGGGGAGCTGTTTTTT.

V is TRBV6-6 and J is TRBJ2-1; TRBD2 aligns across 8 bases. The CDR3 contains 15 residues. From germline, CDR1 is MNHNY and CDR2 SVGAGI (reference sequence). V lost 4 bases and J lost 2; bases outside the gene matches: 4. In DNA, the CDR3 is TGTGCCAGCAGTTCCCCAGCGGGGGCCTACAATGAGCAGTTCTTC. It translates to CASSSPAGAYNEQFF.

The V gene is TRBV19, the J gene TRBJ2-6, with D possibly matching TRBD1 (6 bases). Germline V gives CDR1 LNHDA, CDR2 SQIVND (reference sequence). Trimming shortened V by 5 bases and J by 2 bases, and 10 bases separated the two germline ends. CDR3 length: 15 residues. CDR3 nucleotides: TGTGCCAGTAGTCTCCAGGGGACTGGGGCCAACGTCCTGACTTTC. This translates into CASSLQGTGANVLTF.

This clone occurred a few times. This sequence joins TRBV6-5 and TRBJ1-1; 8 nucleotides line up with TRBD1. The CDR3 totals 15 residues. The V gene end was trimmed by 4 bases and the J gene end by 1 base; junction bases not matched to a gene: 5. Germline assignment: CDR1 MNHEY and CDR2 SVGAGI. CDR3 loop: CASSCRDRPNTEAFF. For the CDR3, the DNA is TGTGCCAGCAGTTGCCGGGACAGGCCGAACACTGAAGCTTTCTTT.

The CDR3 DNA follows: TGCGCCAGCAGCCAAGAATGGGCAGCTAACTATGGCTACACCTTC. Its protein is CASSQEWAANYGYTF. J is TRBJ1-2 and V is TRBV4-3; D uncertain. Germline V lookup: CDR1 LGHNA, CDR2 YSLEER. This CDR3 spans 15 amino acids. V dropped 0 bases and J dropped 0 bases, with 8 bases sitting between them.